These 18 T cell receptor beta chains were all obtained from the same sample, sequenced in a study of blood T cell repertoires in COVID-19. Here immunoSEQ multiplex PCR was the method, and the copy in TCRdb shows in-frame clones only, minus some. The sample includes about 240,000 clones, around 84% seen only once; the top ten take around 7.3%. Sequencing input: peripheral blood. These receptors came from a woman aged 70-85 years with active or convalescent COVID-19.

The CDR3 bases are TGTGCCTGGGAGGTTGCCGCGCCACGACCGACAGAACCTATTTACAATGAGCAGTTCTTC. This sequence encodes CAWEVAAPRPTEPIYNEQFF. The chain has TRBV30 and TRBJ2-1; D may be TRBD1 (5 bases). With 5 bases removed from V and 4 bases from J, the gap between germline ends came to 33 bases. Germline V lookup: CDR1 GTSNPN, CDR2 SVGIG (reference sequence). The CDR3 spans 20 residues.

The chain joins TRBV16 to TRBJ1-6, with D hard to call. The germline gives CDR1 KGHSY, CDR2 FQNENV. Trimming removed 0 bases at V and 10 bases at J, with 16 bases between. The CDR3 length is 16 residues. The CDR3 DNA is TGTGCCAGCAGCCAATCCCGGCCCCAGGTCGGATCACCCCTCCACTTT. Its translation: CASSQSRPQVGSPLHF. The whole variable domain, remainder taken from reference TRBV16 and TRBJ1-6, is GEEVAQTPKHLVRGEGQKAKLYCAPIKGHSYVFWYQQVLKNEFKFLISFQNENVFDETGMPKERFSAKCLPNSPCSLEIQATKLEDSAVYFCASSQSRPQVGSPLHFGNGTRLTVT.

The DNA for the CDR3 is TGTGCCAGCAGTTTGTCCGGGGGTAGCGAGCAGTACTTC. It is translated as CASSLSGGSEQYF. The V gene is TRBV12-3 or TRBV12-4, the J gene TRBJ2-7, with D possibly matching TRBD2 (6 bases). V was shortened by 3 bases and J by 6 bases, with 12 bases between the two germline ends. The CDR3 is made up of 13 amino acids.

J is TRBJ2-5 and V is TRBV7-9; TRBD1 is a possible D gene (5 bases). The CDR3 totals 16 residues. V dropped 5 bases and J dropped 2 bases, with 18 bases sitting between them. Germline assignment: CDR1 SEHNR and CDR2 FQNEAQ (reference sequence). The CDR3 sequence is CASSHASSGRQETQYF. Written as DNA, the CDR3 is TGTGCCAGCAGCCACGCGTCCTCAGGGCGGCAAGAGACCCAGTACTTC.

The rearrangement links TRBV24-1 to TRBJ1-2; 9 bases match TRBD1. CDR1 is KGHDR and CDR2 is SFDVKD in the germline V gene. This CDR3 is 13 amino acids long. J gave up 8 bases and V 5 bases, and 5 bases lay outside the gene matches. CDR3 sequence: CATSAWTGDGYTF. Here the CDR3 DNA reads TGTGCCACCAGTGCCTGGACAGGGGACGGCTACACCTTC.

This clone was seen a single time. The V gene is TRBV19, the J gene TRBJ2-1, with 12 bases fitting TRBD1. From germline, CDR1 is LNHDA and CDR2 SQIVND (reference sequence). With V trimmed by 8 bases and J by 9 bases, 11 bases remained unmatched. The CDR3 sequence is 15 residues long. The CDR3 region has the DNA TGTGCCAGTGATCCCCAGGGACAGGGGGCAAGTGAGCAGTTCTTC. Protein: CASDPQGQGASEQFF.

This chain connects TRBV29-1 to TRBJ2-7; TRBD2 aligns across 7 bases. The CDR3 runs to 11 residues. The germline V gene has CDR1 SQVTM and CDR2 ANQGSEA. With V trimmed by 4 bases and J by 3 bases, 0 bases remained unmatched. The DNA for the CDR3 is TGCAGCGTTGCGGGGGGCTACGAGCAGTACTTC. Its protein is CSVAGGYEQYF.

The J gene is TRBJ1-1, the V gene TRBV29-1; possibly TRBD1 for D (6 bases). CDR3 size: 13 residues. Germline V gene sequence: CDR1 SQVTM, CDR2 ANQGSEA. The V end lost 4 bases, the J end lost 4 bases, and 13 bases lay between the germline ends. The CDR3: CSVVEGGSTEAFF. The DNA of the CDR3 is TGCAGCGTTGTAGAAGGGGGAAGCACTGAAGCTTTCTTT. The complete variable domain, with remaining parts taken from reference TRBV29-1 and TRBJ1-1, reads SAVISQKPSRDICQRGTSLTIQCQVDSQVTMMFWYRQQPGQSLTLIATANQGSEATYESGFVIDKFPISRPNLTFSTLTVSNMSPEDSSIYLCSVVEGGSTEAFFGQGTRLTVV.

Only one count was recorded for this clone. The chain has TRBV29-1 and TRBJ1-4; weak D call: TRBD1 (6 bases). Germline CDR1 reads SQVTM; CDR2 reads ANQGSEA. The CDR3 has 16 residues. The V and J ends lost 4 bases and 2 bases respectively, with 17 bases between them. CDR3 sequence (DNA): TGCAGCGTTGGAGCCGGACAGAGGGGGACTAATGAAAAACTGTTTTTT. The encoded protein is CSVGAGQRGTNEKLFF.

This chain connects TRBV6-5 to TRBJ1-1, with a tentative D call TRBD1 (6 bases). V lost 7 bases and J 1 base, leaving 13 bases between the germline ends. CDR1 is MNHEY, CDR2 SVGAGI, per germline. This CDR3 has 14 residues. CDR3 sequence: CASNQQGENTEAFF. In DNA, the CDR3 is TGTGCCAGCAACCAACAGGGTGAGAACACTGAAGCTTTCTTT.

The J gene is TRBJ1-6, the V gene TRBV7-8; D possibly corresponds to TRBD1 (6 bases). CDR1 and CDR2 (germline): SGHVS, FQNEAQ. Trimming removed 3 bases from V and 10 bases from J, with 13 bases in between. CDR3 length equals 14 residues. CDR3 sequence (DNA): TGTGCCAGCAGCTTCTGGGGGCGCGGGTCACCCCTCCACTTT. This translates into CASSFWGRGSPLHF. The entire variable domain, with the rest obtained from reference TRBV7-8 and TRBJ1-6, is as follows: GAGVSQSPRYKVAKRGQDVALRCDPISGHVSLFWYQQALGQGPEFLTYFQNEAQLDKSGLPSDRFFAERPEGSVSTLKIQRTQQEDSAVYLCASSFWGRGSPLHFGNGTRLTVT.

This chain uses TRBV18 with TRBJ1-5, with 7 nucleotides matching TRBD1. V dropped 3 bases and J dropped 3; count of bases not matched to a gene: 8. The CDR3 loop spans 16 amino acids. Germline lookup yields CDR1 KGHSH and CDR2 LQKENI. The DNA of the CDR3 is TGTGCCAGCTCACCGCAGGGGGGAATGATCAATCAGCCCCAGCATTTT. Translated: CASSPQGGMINQPQHF.

This clone was counted a single time. The chain is built from TRBV2 and TRBJ1-4, with D possibly being TRBD1 (5 bases). V dropped 4 bases and J dropped 1 base, with 19 bases sitting between them. This CDR3 is built from 18 residues. Germline values: CDR1 SNHLY, CDR2 FYNNEI. CDR3: CASSGGWDYTGTNEKLFF. The CDR3 DNA follows: TGTGCCAGCAGTGGGGGGTGGGACTACACGGGAACTAATGAAAAACTGTTTTTT.

In the case of this clone: The sample has other DNA sequences that encode this CDR3 too. The chain is built from TRBV6-5 and TRBJ1-3; TRBD1 might be the D (6 bases). Germline lookup yields CDR1 MNHEY and CDR2 SVGAGI. The CDR3 is made up of 13 amino acids. Trimming left V 6 bases short and J 1 base short, with 7 bases between. CDR3 in DNA: TGTGCCAGCAGGCAGGGGTCTGGAAACACCATATATTTT. Amino acid sequence: CASRQGSGNTIYF.

V usage is TRBV5-6 and J usage is TRBJ2-2; TRBD1 is a possible D gene (5 bases). The V end lost 3 bases, the J end lost 0 bases, and 15 bases lay between the germline ends. Germline CDR1 is SGHDT and CDR2 is YYEEEE. The CDR3 spans 17 residues. CDR3 DNA: TGTGCCAGCAGCTATTCCGGAACAGGCGCGAACACCGGGGAGCTGTTTTTT. It yields the protein CASSYSGTGANTGELFF.

The rearrangement uses TRBV3-1 (or the pseudogene TRBV3-2) and TRBJ1-3, with D possibly TRBD1 on 6 matching bases. The CDR3 sequence is 15 residues long. Germline-derived CDR1 and CDR2 are LGHDT and YNNKEL (reference sequence). V dropped 3 bases and J dropped 0 bases, with 9 bases sitting between them. This CDR3 is CASSHTGNSGNTIYF. The CDR3 DNA reads as TGTGCCAGCAGCCATACAGGGAACTCTGGAAACACCATATATTTT.

This chain uses TRBV29-1 with TRBJ1-2; D call uncertain. The CDR3 runs to 11 residues. CDR1 and CDR2 (germline): SQVTM, ANQGSEA. V was shortened by 5 bases and J by 0 bases, with 4 bases between the two germline ends. CDR3 DNA sequence: TGCAGCGTTTACTCTAACTATGGCTACACCTTC. Translated, it gives CSVYSNYGYTF.

CDR3 in amino acids: CASSRRGQGGNEQFF. DNA of the CDR3: TGTGCCAGTAGTAGGCGAGGACAGGGGGGGAATGAGCAGTTCTTC. The chain is built from TRBV19 and TRBJ2-1; 10 nucleotides agree with TRBD1. The CDR3 runs 15 residues. Germline-derived CDR1 and CDR2 are LNHDA and SQIVND (reference sequence). Trimming removed 4 bases from V and 7 bases from J; junction bases left unmatched: 7.